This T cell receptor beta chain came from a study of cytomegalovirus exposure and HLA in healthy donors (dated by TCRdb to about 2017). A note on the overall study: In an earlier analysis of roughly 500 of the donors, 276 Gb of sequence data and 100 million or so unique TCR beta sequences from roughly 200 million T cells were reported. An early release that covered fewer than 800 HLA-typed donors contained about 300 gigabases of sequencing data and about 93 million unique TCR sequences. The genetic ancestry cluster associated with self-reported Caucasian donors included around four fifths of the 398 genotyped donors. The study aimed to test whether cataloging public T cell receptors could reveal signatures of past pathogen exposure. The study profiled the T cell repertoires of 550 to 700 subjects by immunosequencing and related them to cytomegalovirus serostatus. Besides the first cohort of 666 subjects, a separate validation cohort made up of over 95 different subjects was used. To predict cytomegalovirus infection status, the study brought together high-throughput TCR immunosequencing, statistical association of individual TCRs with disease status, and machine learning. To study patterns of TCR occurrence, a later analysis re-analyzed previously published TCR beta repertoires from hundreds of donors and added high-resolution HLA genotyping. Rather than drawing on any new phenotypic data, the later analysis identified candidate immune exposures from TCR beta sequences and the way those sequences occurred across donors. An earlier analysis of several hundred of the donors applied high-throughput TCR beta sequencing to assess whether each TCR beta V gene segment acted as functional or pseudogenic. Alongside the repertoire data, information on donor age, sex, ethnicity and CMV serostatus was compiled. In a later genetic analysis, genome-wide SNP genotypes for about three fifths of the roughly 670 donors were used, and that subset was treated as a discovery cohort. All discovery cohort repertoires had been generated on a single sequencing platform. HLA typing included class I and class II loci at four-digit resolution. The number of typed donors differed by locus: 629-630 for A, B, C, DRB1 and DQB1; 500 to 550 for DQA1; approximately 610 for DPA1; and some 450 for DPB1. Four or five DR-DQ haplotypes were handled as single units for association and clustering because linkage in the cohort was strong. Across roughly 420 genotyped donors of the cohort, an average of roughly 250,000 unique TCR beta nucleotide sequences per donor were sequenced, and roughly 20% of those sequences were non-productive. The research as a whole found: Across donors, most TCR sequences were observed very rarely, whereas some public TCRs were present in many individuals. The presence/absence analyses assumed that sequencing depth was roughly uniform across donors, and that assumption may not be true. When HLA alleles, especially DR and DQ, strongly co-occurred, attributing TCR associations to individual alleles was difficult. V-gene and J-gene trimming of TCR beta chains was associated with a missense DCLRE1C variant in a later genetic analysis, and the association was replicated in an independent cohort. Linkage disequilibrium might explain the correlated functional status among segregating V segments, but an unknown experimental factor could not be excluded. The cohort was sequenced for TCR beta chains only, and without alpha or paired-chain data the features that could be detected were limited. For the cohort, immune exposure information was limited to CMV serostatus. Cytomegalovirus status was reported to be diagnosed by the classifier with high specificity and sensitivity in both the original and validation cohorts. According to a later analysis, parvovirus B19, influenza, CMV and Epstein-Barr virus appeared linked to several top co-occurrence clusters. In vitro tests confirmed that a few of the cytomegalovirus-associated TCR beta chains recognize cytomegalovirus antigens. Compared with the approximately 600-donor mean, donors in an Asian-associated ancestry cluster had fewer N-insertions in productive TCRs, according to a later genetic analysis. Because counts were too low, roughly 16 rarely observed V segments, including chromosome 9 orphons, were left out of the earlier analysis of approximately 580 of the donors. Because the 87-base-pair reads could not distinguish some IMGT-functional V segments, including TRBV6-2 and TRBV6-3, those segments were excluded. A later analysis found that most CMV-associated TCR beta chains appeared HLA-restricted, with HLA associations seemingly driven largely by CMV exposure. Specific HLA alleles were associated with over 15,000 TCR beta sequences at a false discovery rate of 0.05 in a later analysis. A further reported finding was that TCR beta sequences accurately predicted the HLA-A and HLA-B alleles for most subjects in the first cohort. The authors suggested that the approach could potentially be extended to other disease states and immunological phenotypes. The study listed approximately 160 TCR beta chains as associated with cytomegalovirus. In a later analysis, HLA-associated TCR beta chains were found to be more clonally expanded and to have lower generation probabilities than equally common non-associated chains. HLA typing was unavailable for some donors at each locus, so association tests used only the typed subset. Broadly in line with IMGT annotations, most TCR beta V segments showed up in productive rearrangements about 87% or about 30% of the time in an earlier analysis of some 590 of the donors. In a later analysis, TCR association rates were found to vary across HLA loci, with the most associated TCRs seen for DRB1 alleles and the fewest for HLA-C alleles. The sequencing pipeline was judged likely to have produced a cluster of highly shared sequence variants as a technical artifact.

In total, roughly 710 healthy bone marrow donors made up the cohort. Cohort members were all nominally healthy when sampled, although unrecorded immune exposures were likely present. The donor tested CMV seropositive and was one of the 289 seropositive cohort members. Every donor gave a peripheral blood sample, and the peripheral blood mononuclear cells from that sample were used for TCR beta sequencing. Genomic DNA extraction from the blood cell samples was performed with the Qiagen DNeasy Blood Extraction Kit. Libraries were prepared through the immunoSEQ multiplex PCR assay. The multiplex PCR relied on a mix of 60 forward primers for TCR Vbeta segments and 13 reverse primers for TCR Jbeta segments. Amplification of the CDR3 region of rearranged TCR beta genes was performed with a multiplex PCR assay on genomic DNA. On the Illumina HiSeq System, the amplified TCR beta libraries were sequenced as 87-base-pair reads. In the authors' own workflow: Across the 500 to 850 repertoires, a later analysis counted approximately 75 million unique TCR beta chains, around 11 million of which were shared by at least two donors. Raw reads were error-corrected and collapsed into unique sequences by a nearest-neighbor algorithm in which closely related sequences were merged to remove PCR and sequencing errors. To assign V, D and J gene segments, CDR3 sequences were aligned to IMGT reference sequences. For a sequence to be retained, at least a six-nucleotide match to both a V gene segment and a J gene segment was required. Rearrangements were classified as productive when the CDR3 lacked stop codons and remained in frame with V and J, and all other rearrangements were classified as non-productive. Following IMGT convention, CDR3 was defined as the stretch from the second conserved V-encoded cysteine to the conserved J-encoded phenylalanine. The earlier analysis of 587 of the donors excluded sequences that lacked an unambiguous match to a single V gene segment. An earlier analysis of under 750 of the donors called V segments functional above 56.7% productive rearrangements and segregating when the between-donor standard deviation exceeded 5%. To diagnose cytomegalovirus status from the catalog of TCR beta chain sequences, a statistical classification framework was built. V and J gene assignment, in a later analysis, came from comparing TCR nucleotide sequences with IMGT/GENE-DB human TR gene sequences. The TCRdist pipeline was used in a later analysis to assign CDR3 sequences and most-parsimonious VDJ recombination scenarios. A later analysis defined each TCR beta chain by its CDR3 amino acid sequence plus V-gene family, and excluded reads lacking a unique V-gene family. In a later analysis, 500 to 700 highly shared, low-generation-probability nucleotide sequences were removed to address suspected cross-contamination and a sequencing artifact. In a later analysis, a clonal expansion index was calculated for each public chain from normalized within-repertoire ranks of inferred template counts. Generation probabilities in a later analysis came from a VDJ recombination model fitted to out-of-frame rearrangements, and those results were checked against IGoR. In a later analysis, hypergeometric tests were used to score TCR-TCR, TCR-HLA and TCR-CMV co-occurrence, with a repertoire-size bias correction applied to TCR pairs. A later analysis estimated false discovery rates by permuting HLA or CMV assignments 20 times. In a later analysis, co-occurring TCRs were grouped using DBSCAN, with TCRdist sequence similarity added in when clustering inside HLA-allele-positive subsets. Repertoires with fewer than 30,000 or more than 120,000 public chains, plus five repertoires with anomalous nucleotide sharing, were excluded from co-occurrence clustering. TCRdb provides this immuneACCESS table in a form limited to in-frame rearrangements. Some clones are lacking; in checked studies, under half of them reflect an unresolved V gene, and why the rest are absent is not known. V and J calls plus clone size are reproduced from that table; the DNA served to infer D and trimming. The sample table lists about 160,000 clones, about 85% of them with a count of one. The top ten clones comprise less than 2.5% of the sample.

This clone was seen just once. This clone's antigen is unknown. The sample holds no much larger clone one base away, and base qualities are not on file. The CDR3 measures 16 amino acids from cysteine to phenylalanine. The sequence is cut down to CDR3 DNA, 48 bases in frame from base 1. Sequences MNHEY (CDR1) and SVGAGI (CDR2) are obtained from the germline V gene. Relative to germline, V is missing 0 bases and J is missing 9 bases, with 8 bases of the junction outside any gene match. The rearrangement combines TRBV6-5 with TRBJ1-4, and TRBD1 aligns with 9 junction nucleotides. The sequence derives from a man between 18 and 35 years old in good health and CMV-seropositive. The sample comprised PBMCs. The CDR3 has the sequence CASSYSMGQGGKKLFF. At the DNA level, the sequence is TGTGCCAGCAGTTACTCGATGGGACAGGGCGGCAAAAAACTGTTTTTT.